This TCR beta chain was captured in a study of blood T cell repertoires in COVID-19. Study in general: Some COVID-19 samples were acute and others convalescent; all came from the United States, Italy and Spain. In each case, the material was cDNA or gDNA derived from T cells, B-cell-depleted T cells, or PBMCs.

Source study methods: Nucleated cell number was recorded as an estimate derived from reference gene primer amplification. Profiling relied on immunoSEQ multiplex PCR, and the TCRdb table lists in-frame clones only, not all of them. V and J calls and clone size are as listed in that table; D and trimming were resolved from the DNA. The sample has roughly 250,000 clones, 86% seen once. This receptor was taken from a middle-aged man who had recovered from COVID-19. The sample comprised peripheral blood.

The CDR3 loop reads CASSYYSGSQETQYF. CDR3 sequence (DNA): TGTGCCAGCAGCTATTATAGCGGATCGCAAGAGACCCAGTACTTC. The chain is built from TRBV5-4 and TRBJ2-5; the D gene is possibly TRBD2 (6 bases). V lost 3 bases and J lost 2, with 14 bases in between. The CDR3 extends over 15 amino acids. CDR1 SGHNT and CDR2 YYREEE come from the germline V gene (reference sequence). Drawing the rest from reference TRBV5-4 and TRBJ2-5, the complete variable domain is ETGVTQSPTHLIKTRGQQVTLRCSSQSGHNTVSWYQQALGQGPQFIFQYYREEENGRGNFPPRFSGLQFPNYSSELNVNALELDDSALYLCASSYYSGSQETQYFGPGTRLLVL.